The clone carrying this TCR beta chain was observed once. Its antigen remains unidentified. The data were taken from a study of a mutant IDH1 vaccine in newly diagnosed glioma. The time point here: week 47, end of study. Topical imiquimod accompanied each vaccine dose, which consisted of 300 ug of mutant IDH1 20-mer peptide. Method: immunoSEQ multiplex PCR; TCRdb's copy keeps in-frame clones and lacks some. The sample holds roughly 35,000 clones; 60% to 75% are singletons and the top ten take around 8.9%. The trim removed 3 bases at V and 3 bases at J, leaving 9 bases unmatched. There are 15 residues in the CDR3. CDR1 SGHNT and CDR2 YYREEE come from the germline V gene (reference sequence).

The sample was PBMCs, taken from a glioma patient whose treatment included an IDH1 peptide vaccine. The chain links TRBV5-4 to TRBJ2-7; 7 bases map to TRBD2. The sequence was obtained from a man aged 35-49 years with glioma. The CDR3 bases are TGTGCCAGCAGCTCCCCCCCCGGGAGGTACTACGAGCAGTACTTC. It is translated as CASSSPPGRYYEQYF. The whole variable domain, remainder taken from reference TRBV5-4 and TRBJ2-7, is ETGVTQSPTHLIKTRGQQVTLRCSSQSGHNTVSWYQQALGQGPQFIFQYYREEENGRGNFPPRFSGLQFPNYSSELNVNALELDDSALYLCASSSPPGRYYEQYFGPGTRLTVT.